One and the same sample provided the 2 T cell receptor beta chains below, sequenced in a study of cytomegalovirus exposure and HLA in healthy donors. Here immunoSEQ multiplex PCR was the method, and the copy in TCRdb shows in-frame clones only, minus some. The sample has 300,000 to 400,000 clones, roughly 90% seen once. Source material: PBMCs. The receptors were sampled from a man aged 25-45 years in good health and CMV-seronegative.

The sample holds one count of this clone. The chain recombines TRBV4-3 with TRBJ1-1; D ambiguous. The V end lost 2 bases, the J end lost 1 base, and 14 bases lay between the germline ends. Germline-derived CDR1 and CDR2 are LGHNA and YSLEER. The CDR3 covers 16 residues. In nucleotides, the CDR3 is TGCGCCAGCAGCCAATCCCCCGGGGAGTCGAACACTGAAGCTTTCTTT. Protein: CASSQSPGESNTEAFF.

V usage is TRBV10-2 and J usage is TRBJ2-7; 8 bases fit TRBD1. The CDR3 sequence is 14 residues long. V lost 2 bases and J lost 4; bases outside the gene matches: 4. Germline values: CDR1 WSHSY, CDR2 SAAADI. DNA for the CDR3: TGCGCCAGCAGTGAGGCAGGGGGCGGGTACGAGCAGTACTTC. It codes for CASSEAGGGYEQYF.